Listed below are T cell receptor beta chains from one sample, sequenced in a study of blood T cell repertoires in COVID-19. Here immunoSEQ multiplex PCR was the method, and the copy in TCRdb shows in-frame clones only, minus some. The sample has 190,000 or so clones, around nine tenths seen once. The sample was peripheral blood. The receptors come from a man aged 35-49 years with active or convalescent COVID-19. CDR3s leave out the opening cysteine and the closing phenylalanine or tryptophan. A D gene is named only where the DNA matches it firmly.

>TRBD2|TRBV28|TRBJ2-3
ASSSPRLAGTDTQY
>.|TRBV5-1|TRBJ2-1
ASSQDSVNNEQF
>.|TRBV24-1|TRBJ1-2
ATSDATGNYGYT
>.|TRBV30|TRBJ1-1
ACRQYTEAF
>TRBD2|TRBV27|TRBJ2-5
ASSLRGEETQY
>.|TRBV15|TRBJ2-5
ATSRGGILEQETQY
>TRBD1|TRBV5-6|TRBJ1-2
ASSWTTGRSGYGYT
>.|TRBV19|TRBJ1-2
ASSIAGNGYT
>TRBD2|TRBV9|TRBJ2-3
ASSPGLAGALVYTQY
>.|TRBV30|TRBJ2-1
AWSAGGPLHEQF
>.|TRBV13|TRBJ2-3
ASSSETTGRDTQY
>.|TRBV2|TRBJ2-2
ASSVDSSNTGELF
>.|TRBV12-3/TRBV12-4|TRBJ1-1
ASSLQQGQSF